The rows below give T cell receptor beta chains drawn from one sample of a study of T cells in Graves' hyperthyroidism and ophthalmopathy. TCRdb fed the multiplex PCR reads into MiXCR, producing one record per CDR3 protein. The sample consists of about 640,000 distinct CDR3 sequences, 13% to 15% of them appearing once. Sequencing input: blood. Receptor source: a woman in her 50s with Graves' ophthalmopathy. Both conserved end residues are part of each CDR3. The D gene is left open where the match is weak. Where a row states a size, it is once, few, many or the class of an expanded clone; other rows omit it.

clone size: -
J gene: TRBJ2-7
V gene: TRBV10-3
D gene: TRBD1
CDR3 protein: CAIRGTETYEQYF
CDR3 DNA: TGTGCCATCAGGGGGACAGAAACCTACGAGCAGTACTTC

clone size: many
J gene: TRBJ2-1
V gene: TRBV5-1
D gene: TRBD2
CDR3 protein: CASSPATTSGRLWNEQFF
CDR3 DNA: TGCGCCAGCAGCCCCGCGACTACTAGCGGGAGGTTGTGGAATGAGCAGTTCTTC

clone size: many
J gene: TRBJ1-1
V gene: TRBV19
D gene: TRBD1
CDR3 protein: CASSKGRGRNTEAFF
CDR3 DNA: TGTGCCAGTAGTAAGGGCAGGGGGCGGAACACTGAAGCTTTCTTT

clone size: many
J gene: TRBJ2-1
V gene: TRBV12-3/TRBV12-4
D gene: TRBD1
CDR3 protein: CASSQRTGGLGQFF
CDR3 DNA: TGTGCCAGCAGCCAGCGGACAGGAGGTTTAGGGCAGTTCTTC

clone size: many
J gene: TRBJ2-4
V gene: TRBV30
D gene: -
CDR3 protein: CATAIGLAKNIQYF
CDR3 DNA: TGTGCTACGGCCATTGGGCTAGCCAAAAACATTCAGTACTTC

clone size: once
J gene: TRBJ2-3
V gene: TRBV20-1
D gene: -
CDR3 protein: CSATSGDTSTDTQYF
CDR3 DNA: TGCAGTGCTACTTCAGGGGATACTAGCACAGATACGCAGTATTTT

clone size: many
J gene: TRBJ1-5
V gene: TRBV12-3/TRBV12-4
D gene: -
CDR3 protein: CASSTRLRGNQPQHF
CDR3 DNA: TGTGCCAGCAGTACCCGTCTCCGGGGGAATCAGCCCCAGCATTTT

clone size: many
J gene: TRBJ1-5
V gene: TRBV6-2/TRBV6-3
D gene: TRBD1
CDR3 protein: CASPTGAGNQPQHF
CDR3 DNA: TGTGCCAGTCCGACAGGGGCAGGCAATCAGCCCCAGCATTTT

clone size: few
J gene: TRBJ2-1
V gene: TRBV3-1
D gene: -
CDR3 protein: CASSQGNPSYNEQFF
CDR3 DNA: TGTGCCAGCAGCCAAGGTAATCCCTCCTACAATGAGCAGTTCTTC

clone size: many
J gene: TRBJ2-1
V gene: TRBV11-2
D gene: TRBD1
CDR3 protein: CASSAYRGNEQFF
CDR3 DNA: TGTGCCAGCAGCGCCTACAGGGGCAATGAGCAGTTCTTC

clone size: many
J gene: TRBJ2-1
V gene: TRBV6-2/TRBV6-3
D gene: -
CDR3 protein: CASSYSGFYEQFF
CDR3 DNA: TGTGCCAGCAGTTACTCAGGGTTCTATGAGCAGTTCTTC

clone size: many
J gene: TRBJ1-1
V gene: TRBV5-8
D gene: -
CDR3 protein: CASEGPIRGAEAFF
CDR3 DNA: TGTGCCAGCGAAGGGCCTATTAGAGGGGCTGAAGCTTTCTTT

clone size: many
J gene: TRBJ2-1
V gene: TRBV9
D gene: TRBD2
CDR3 protein: CASSPYPSGDYNEQFF
CDR3 DNA: TGTGCCAGCAGCCCATATCCTAGCGGGGACTACAATGAGCAGTTCTTC

clone size: many
J gene: TRBJ2-2
V gene: TRBV28
D gene: -
CDR3 protein: CASSGLTSRGGAGELFF
CDR3 DNA: TGTGCCAGCAGTGGCCTAACCTCGAGAGGGGGAGCCGGGGAGCTGTTTTTT

clone size: -
J gene: TRBJ1-4
V gene: TRBV7-9
D gene: -
CDR3 protein: CASSQPLTARNEKLFF
CDR3 DNA: TGTGCCAGCAGCCAACCTCTTACAGCACGGAATGAAAAACTGTTTTTT

clone size: many
J gene: TRBJ2-3
V gene: TRBV20-1
D gene: TRBD2
CDR3 protein: CSARRLAGSTDTQYF
CDR3 DNA: TGCAGTGCTAGAAGGTTAGCGGGAAGCACAGATACGCAGTATTTT

clone size: few
J gene: TRBJ2-5
V gene: TRBV14
D gene: TRBD2
CDR3 protein: CASSQDRGLGGRFTETQYF
CDR3 DNA: TGTGCCAGCAGCCAAGATCGTGGACTAGGCGGGAGGTTTACGGAGACCCAGTACTTC

clone size: many
J gene: TRBJ2-3
V gene: TRBV2
D gene: -
CDR3 protein: CATPRLRATDTQYF
CDR3 DNA: TGTGCCACCCCTAGACTTCGCGCCACAGATACGCAGTATTTT

clone size: few
J gene: TRBJ2-7
V gene: TRBV29-1
D gene: -
CDR3 protein: CSVVIKRPSYEQYF
CDR3 DNA: TGCAGCGTGGTTATCAAACGACCCTCCTACGAGCAGTACTTC

clone size: -
J gene: TRBJ2-3
V gene: TRBV5-8
D gene: -
CDR3 protein: CASTNEAGRTDTQYF
CDR3 DNA: TGTGCCAGCACCAACGAGGCAGGGCGCACAGATACGCAGTATTTT

clone size: many
J gene: TRBJ2-1
V gene: TRBV28
D gene: TRBD2
CDR3 protein: CASVASGGTEQFF
CDR3 DNA: TGTGCCAGCGTTGCTAGCGGAGGTACTGAGCAGTTCTTC

clone size: many
J gene: TRBJ2-1
V gene: TRBV29-1
D gene: TRBD1
CDR3 protein: CSALRGTGGYNEQFF
CDR3 DNA: TGCAGCGCCCTAAGGGGGACAGGGGGGTACAATGAGCAGTTCTTC

clone size: many
J gene: TRBJ2-5
V gene: TRBV10-3
D gene: -
CDR3 protein: CAIRPDSRETQYF
CDR3 DNA: TGTGCCATCAGGCCCGACAGCAGAGAGACCCAGTACTTC

clone size: many
J gene: TRBJ2-5
V gene: TRBV7-9
D gene: -
CDR3 protein: CASSEGVPGAQYF
CDR3 DNA: TGTGCCAGCAGTGAAGGGGTACCAGGTGCCCAGTACTTC

clone size: many
J gene: TRBJ1-5
V gene: TRBV5-1
D gene: -
CDR3 protein: CASSLAGGQPQHF
CDR3 DNA: TGCGCCAGCAGCTTGGCCGGGGGTCAGCCCCAGCATTTT

clone size: few
J gene: TRBJ1-6
V gene: TRBV10-3
D gene: TRBD1
CDR3 protein: CAIGQGLDSPLHF
CDR3 DNA: TGTGCCATCGGACAGGGGTTGGATTCACCCCTCCACTTT

clone size: -
J gene: TRBJ1-6
V gene: TRBV25-1
D gene: -
CDR3 protein: CASSFKAGNSPLHF
CDR3 DNA: TGTGCCAGCAGTTTTAAAGCGGGTAATTCACCCCTCCACTTT

clone size: many
J gene: TRBJ2-7
V gene: TRBV6-2/TRBV6-3
D gene: -
CDR3 protein: CASSYLASYEQYF
CDR3 DNA: TGTGCCAGCAGTTACTTGGCGTCCTACGAGCAGTACTTC

clone size: many
J gene: TRBJ2-3
V gene: TRBV7-3
D gene: TRBD2
CDR3 protein: CASSRIAGGPPDTQYF
CDR3 DNA: TGTGCCAGCAGCCGCATAGCGGGAGGGCCCCCAGATACGCAGTATTTT

clone size: -
J gene: TRBJ1-5
V gene: TRBV20-1
D gene: -
CDR3 protein: CSARETFSNQPQHF
CDR3 DNA: TGCAGTGCACGGGAAACCTTTAGCAATCAGCCCCAGCATTTT

clone size: -
J gene: TRBJ2-1
V gene: TRBV7-3
D gene: TRBD2
CDR3 protein: CASSSPGLALNEQFF
CDR3 DNA: TGTGCCAGCAGCTCCCCGGGACTAGCCCTTAATGAGCAGTTCTTC

clone size: many
J gene: TRBJ2-1
V gene: TRBV29-1
D gene: -
CDR3 protein: CSASRNFNEQFF
CDR3 DNA: TGCAGCGCTAGCAGGAACTTCAATGAGCAGTTCTTC

clone size: -
J gene: TRBJ2-3
V gene: TRBV4-3
D gene: TRBD2
CDR3 protein: CASSQVQLAGGSLTDTQYF
CDR3 DNA: TGCGCCAGCAGCCAAGTGCAACTAGCGGGAGGATCGCTCACAGATACGCAGTATTTT

clone size: many
J gene: TRBJ2-5
V gene: TRBV12-5
D gene: TRBD1
CDR3 protein: CASGLPKDRVETQYF
CDR3 DNA: TGTGCTAGTGGTTTGCCAAAGGACAGGGTGGAGACCCAGTACTTC

clone size: few
J gene: TRBJ2-3
V gene: TRBV7-2
D gene: -
CDR3 protein: CASSLGNSHTQYF
CDR3 DNA: TGTGCCAGCAGCTTAGGTAACAGCCATACGCAGTATTTT

clone size: many
J gene: TRBJ2-1
V gene: TRBV6-2/TRBV6-3
D gene: TRBD2
CDR3 protein: CASTIAGVGNEQFF
CDR3 DNA: TGTGCCAGCACAATAGCGGGAGTTGGGAATGAGCAGTTCTTC

clone size: many
J gene: TRBJ2-3
V gene: TRBV5-5
D gene: TRBD2
CDR3 protein: CASLLGGRAADTQYF
CDR3 DNA: TGTGCCAGCCTCCTAGGCGGGAGGGCCGCAGATACGCAGTATTTT

clone size: -
J gene: TRBJ2-3
V gene: TRBV20-1
D gene: TRBD2
CDR3 protein: CSARGPSSGSLDTQYF
CDR3 DNA: TGCAGTGCTAGAGGCCCCTCTAGCGGGAGTCTAGATACGCAGTATTTT

clone size: many
J gene: TRBJ1-2
V gene: TRBV28
D gene: TRBD1
CDR3 protein: CASSLTPRQGFGYTF
CDR3 DNA: TGTGCCAGCAGTTTAACACCCCGACAGGGGTTTGGCTACACCTTC

clone size: few
J gene: TRBJ2-2
V gene: TRBV14
D gene: TRBD1
CDR3 protein: CASSQQTGTGGDLFF
CDR3 DNA: TGTGCCAGCAGCCAGCAAACCGGGACAGGGGGCGACCTGTTTTTT

clone size: many
J gene: TRBJ2-1
V gene: TRBV29-1
D gene: -
CDR3 protein: CSIARVSSYNEQFF
CDR3 DNA: TGCAGCATCGCGCGGGTCAGCTCCTACAATGAGCAGTTCTTC

clone size: -
J gene: TRBJ2-2
V gene: TRBV9
D gene: -
CDR3 protein: CASSVAGQNTGELFF
CDR3 DNA: TGTGCCAGCAGCGTAGCCGGTCAGAACACCGGGGAGCTGTTTTTT

clone size: few
J gene: TRBJ2-3
V gene: TRBV27
D gene: -
CDR3 protein: CASSLFGVGESDTQYF
CDR3 DNA: TGTGCCAGCAGTTTATTCGGGGTTGGGGAGTCAGATACGCAGTATTTT

clone size: many
J gene: TRBJ2-5
V gene: TRBV28
D gene: -
CDR3 protein: CASSLLVVEGMETQYF
CDR3 DNA: TGTGCCAGCAGTTTATTGGTGGTGGAGGGGATGGAGACCCAGTACTTC

clone size: many
J gene: TRBJ2-7
V gene: TRBV13
D gene: TRBD1
CDR3 protein: CASSTRDRTYEQYF
CDR3 DNA: TGTGCCAGCAGTACCCGGGACAGAACATACGAGCAGTACTTC